These 26 T cell receptor beta chains were sequenced from one sample in a study of blood T cell repertoires in COVID-19. Clones were read by immunoSEQ multiplex PCR, and TCRdb kept only the in-frame ones, dropping some. The sample consists of around 260,000 clones, approximately 89% of them appearing once. The specimen was peripheral blood. The receptors originated from a woman between 45 and 60 years old with acute or convalescent COVID-19.

CDR3 residues: CASSLQTGFTNEKLFF. CDR3 nucleotide sequence: TGTGCCAGCAGCTTACAAACAGGGTTTACTAATGAAAAACTGTTTTTT. The V and J genes are TRBV7-2 and TRBJ1-4; tentative D call: TRBD1 (6 bases). Trimming shortened V by 2 bases and J by 2 bases, and 12 bases separated the two germline ends. This CDR3 spans 16 amino acids. Germline V gene lookup returns CDR1 SGHTA and CDR2 FQGNSA.

V is TRBV2 and J is TRBJ2-1, with 11 bases identical to TRBD2. CDR3 size: 15 residues. Germline CDR1 and CDR2: SNHLY and FYNNEI. The junction had 5 bases not matched to a gene; V was cut back by 5 bases and J by 5 bases. CDR3 protein: CASSSGTSGNNEQFF. The CDR3 nucleotides read TGTGCCAGCAGTTCCGGGACTAGCGGAAACAATGAGCAGTTCTTC.

This clone appeared a single time. The chain recombines TRBV6-1 with TRBJ2-1; 10 nucleotides agree with TRBD1. Germline CDR1 is MNHNS and CDR2 is SASEGT. This CDR3 is built from 15 residues. The junction had 6 bases not matched to a gene; V was cut back by 2 bases and J by 8 bases. CDR3 DNA: TGTGCCAGCAGTGAACCCGGGACAGGGGCGGATGAGCAGTTCTTC. It yields the protein CASSEPGTGADEQFF.

This chain links TRBV12-5 with TRBJ1-1, with D tentatively TRBD1 (5 bases). CDR1 and CDR2 from the germline V gene are LGHNT and FRNRAP. Trimming cost V 0 bases and J 8 bases, with 10 bases left between them. The CDR3 has 13 residues. CDR3 sequence: CASGLVSQGEAFF. Here the CDR3 DNA reads TGTGCTAGTGGTTTGGTAAGTCAGGGCGAAGCTTTCTTT.

This sequence joins TRBV5-1 and TRBJ2-5; 14 positions agree with TRBD2. V lost 3 bases to trimming and J lost 5 bases; unmatched junction nucleotides: 12. Germline lookup yields CDR1 SGHRS and CDR2 YFSETQ. This CDR3 is 18 amino acids long. The CDR3 DNA reads TGCGCCAGCAGCTACCGCCGGACTAGCGGGAGGTCGATTGAGACCCAGTACTTC. Translation gives CASSYRRTSGRSIETQYF.

The chain recombines TRBV29-1 with TRBJ2-5; TRBD1 is a possible D gene (6 bases). The CDR3 has 14 residues. Trimming removed 4 bases at V and 0 bases at J, with 12 bases between. Germline-derived CDR1 and CDR2 are SQVTM and ANQGSEA. Here the CDR3 reads CSVAAGAYQETQYF. In nucleotides, the CDR3 is TGCAGCGTTGCGGCAGGGGCATACCAAGAGACCCAGTACTTC.

The chain employs TRBV10-3 and TRBJ2-7; possibly TRBD1 for D (5 bases). The CDR3 spans 13 residues. The germline V gene has CDR1 ENHRY and CDR2 SYGVKD. V lost 10 bases and J lost 1, with 14 bases in between. In DNA, the CDR3 is TGTGCCACCGTCGGCCAGGGTTCCTACGAGCAGTACTTC. Its protein is CATVGQGSYEQYF.

The chain joins TRBV24-1 to TRBJ2-2; 10 bases fit TRBD2. Per germline, CDR1 KGHDR and CDR2 SFDVKD. J lost 4 bases, V lost 4 bases, and 2 bases had no gene match. The CDR3 covers 15 residues. Here the CDR3 DNA reads TGTGCCACCAGTGAGAGCGGGAGGGTCACCGGGGAGCTGTTTTTT. This translates into CATSESGRVTGELFF.

V gene TRBV11-1 combines with J gene TRBJ1-4; 9 bases fit TRBD1. Germline loops: CDR1 SGHAT, CDR2 FQDESV (reference sequence). With 5 bases clipped from V and 2 bases from J, the junction kept 6 bases outside the gene matches. The CDR3 runs 16 residues. This CDR3 is CASSAYRGQTNEKLFF. CDR3 nucleotides: TGTGCCAGCAGCGCCTACAGGGGGCAGACTAATGAAAAACTGTTTTTT.

V and J are TRBV28 and TRBJ2-2, with 9 bases aligning to TRBD2. CDR3 size: 14 residues. Germline loops: CDR1 MDHEN, CDR2 SYDVKM. With 8 bases clipped from V and 4 bases from J, the junction kept 5 bases outside the gene matches. The CDR3 DNA is TGTGCCAGCCTATCTAGCGGGATCACCGGGGAGCTGTTTTTT. Translated, it gives CASLSSGITGELFF.

This chain connects TRBV19 to TRBJ2-6; TRBD1 aligns across 7 bases. From germline, CDR1 is LNHDA and CDR2 SQIVND (reference sequence). This CDR3 comprises 15 residues. The V and J ends lost 3 bases and 2 bases, in that order; junction bases with no gene match: 1. The CDR3 is CASSIDRAGANVLTF. CDR3 coding DNA: TGTGCCAGTAGTATTGACAGGGCTGGGGCCAACGTCCTGACTTTC.

The genes are TRBV5-1 and TRBJ1-1, with 9 bases matching TRBD1. CDR1 and CDR2 from the germline V gene are SGHRS and YFSETQ. J was trimmed by 3 bases and V by 2 bases; bases with no gene match: 8. The CDR3 loop spans 16 amino acids. The CDR3 here is CASSFGDREMDTEAFF. DNA of the CDR3: TGCGCCAGCAGCTTTGGGGACAGGGAGATGGACACTGAAGCTTTCTTT.

The chain couples TRBV7-9 to TRBJ2-7; 7 bases match TRBD2. Per germline, CDR1 SEHNR and CDR2 FQNEAQ (reference sequence). Trimming removed 6 bases from V and 0 bases from J; junction bases left unmatched: 8. This CDR3 contains 15 residues. The CDR3 DNA follows: TGTGCCAGCAGGGGAAGGGAGGGGTCCTCCTACGAGCAGTACTTC. Protein product: CASRGREGSSYEQYF. Complete variable domain (other parts from reference TRBV7-9 and TRBJ2-7): DTGVSQNPRHKITKRGQNVTFRCDPISEHNRLYWYRQTLGQGPEFLTYFQNEAQLEKSRLLSDRFSAERPKGSFSTLEIQRTEQGDSAMYLCASRGREGSSYEQYFGPGTRLTVT.

The chain joins TRBV10-2 to TRBJ2-1; 13 bases are a match to TRBD2. The germline CDR1 and CDR2 sequences are WSHSY and SAAADI. This CDR3 comprises 19 residues. Unmatched junction bases numbered 11, after V lost 5 bases and J lost 1 base. The CDR3 is CASSPGTGTSGKSYNEQFF. CDR3 nucleotide sequence: TGCGCCAGCAGTCCCGGGACAGGGACTAGCGGGAAATCCTACAATGAGCAGTTCTTC.

The chain couples TRBV25-1 to TRBJ1-2; no definite D call. CDR1 and CDR2 from the germline V gene are MGHDK and SYGVNS. The CDR3 spans 12 residues. Trimming took off 3 bases at V and 5 bases at J, with 7 bases between the two ends. DNA of the CDR3: TGTGCCAGCAGTGACGTCTTGTATGGCTACACCTTC. Its protein product is CASSDVLYGYTF.

J is TRBJ2-7 and V is TRBV28, with 8 nucleotides matching TRBD1. V trimming: 6 bases; J trimming: 4 bases; junction bases outside the gene matches: 11. CDR1 is MDHEN and CDR2 is SYDVKM in the germline V gene. The CDR3 totals 15 residues. For the CDR3, the DNA is TGTGCCAGCAGCGCGACAGGGGCCGTATCGTACGAGCAGTACTTC. Residues: CASSATGAVSYEQYF.

This chain joins TRBV5-8 and TRBJ2-3; TRBD1 matches at 8 bases. CDR3 length: 15 amino acids. J was trimmed by 3 bases and V by 4 bases; bases with no gene match: 7. Germline CDR1 and CDR2: SGHTS and YDEGEE. CDR3 protein: CASSPRGRETDTQYF. The CDR3 bases are TGTGCCAGCAGCCCCAGGGGGCGAGAAACAGATACGCAGTATTTT. The whole variable domain, remainder taken from reference TRBV5-8 and TRBJ2-3, is EAGVTQSPTHLIKTRGQQATLRCSPISGHTSVYWYQQALGLGLQFLLWYDEGEERNRGNFPPRFSGRQFPNYSSELNVNALELEDSALYLCASSPRGRETDTQYFGPGTRLTVL.

This chain connects TRBV19 to TRBJ1-2, with 8 bases fitting TRBD1. Germline values: CDR1 LNHDA, CDR2 SQIVND (reference sequence). J was trimmed by 8 bases and V by 3 bases; bases with no gene match: 11. The CDR3 is made up of 15 amino acids. Here the CDR3 DNA reads TGTGCCAGTAGTATCGCCGGGACAGGAGTGGAGGGCTACACCTTC. Amino acids: CASSIAGTGVEGYTF. Based on the CDR3 plus reference TRBV19 and TRBJ1-2, the full variable domain is DGGITQSPKYLFRKEGQNVTLSCEQNLNHDAMYWYRQDPGQGLRLIYYSQIVNDFQKGDIAEGYSVSREKKESFPLTVTSAQKNPTAFYLCASSIAGTGVEGYTFGSGTRLTVV.

This chain uses TRBV7-6 with TRBJ2-3; D may be TRBD2 (7 bases). V was clipped by 4 bases and J by 2 bases, with 16 bases between them. Germline V gives CDR1 SGHVS, CDR2 FNYEAQ. The CDR3 runs to 16 residues. CDR3 nucleotide sequence: TGTGCCAGCAGCTCTTACGGGGGGCGTAACACAGATACGCAGTATTTT. Translation: CASSSYGGRNTDTQYF.

This CDR3 reads CASNYPTRSDEQFF. CDR3 in DNA: TGTGCCAGCAACTACCCGACTCGGAGCGATGAGCAGTTCTTC. The J gene is TRBJ2-1, the V gene TRBV7-2, with no clear D. CDR3 length: 14 residues. Germline V gene sequence: CDR1 SGHTA, CDR2 FQGNSA. The germline V and J ends were trimmed by 7 bases and 8 bases, with 18 bases remaining between them.

V and J are TRBV6-5 and TRBJ2-7, with D perhaps matching TRBD2 (6 bases). V was pared by 8 bases and J by 3 bases, with 11 bases between. Germline V lookup: CDR1 MNHEY, CDR2 SVGAGI. The CDR3 consists of 12 residues. The chain's CDR3 is CASGVGGYEQYF. The CDR3 bases are TGTGCCAGCGGGGTCGGGGGCTACGAGCAGTACTTC.

The chain links TRBV28 to TRBJ2-1; TRBD2 aligns across 9 bases. V lost 4 bases to trimming and J lost 10 bases; unmatched junction nucleotides: 17. Germline CDR1 is MDHEN and CDR2 is SYDVKM. This CDR3 has 17 amino acids. The CDR3 region has the DNA TGTGCCAGCAGTTCGGGCCGCGGGAGGGCCCCAGGGGGAGAGCAGTTCTTC. Amino acids: CASSSGRGRAPGGEQFF.

In this sample, this clone turned up once. The rearrangement joins TRBV28 to TRBJ2-1; 7 bases line up with TRBD2. This CDR3 region has 16 residues. CDR1 is MDHEN, CDR2 SYDVKM, per germline. V lost 8 bases and J lost 7; bases outside the gene matches: 17. CDR3 in amino acids: CASRRTGGVAVNEQFF. The CDR3, as DNA: TGTGCCAGCCGTCGCACGGGAGGCGTAGCTGTAAATGAGCAGTTCTTC.

This clone was counted a single time. The V call is TRBV11-2, the J call TRBJ2-7; 11 nucleotides match TRBD2. V lost 1 base, J lost 1 base, and 3 bases stayed unmatched. Germline V gene lookup returns CDR1 SGHAT and CDR2 FQNNGV. The CDR3 length is 16 residues. The CDR3 here is CASSLGLAGRSYEQYF. The CDR3 DNA follows: TGTGCCAGCAGCTTAGGACTAGCGGGAAGGTCCTACGAGCAGTACTTC.

The rearrangement joins TRBV5-6 to TRBJ1-2, with D maybe TRBD1 (6 bases). The CDR3 totals 13 residues. Trimming left V 4 bases short and J 4 bases short, with 11 bases between. Per the germline V gene, CDR1 is SGHDT and CDR2 is YYEEEE. The CDR3 bases are TGTGCCAGCAGCACAGGGATTAGCTATGGCTACACCTTC. Its translation is CASSTGISYGYTF.

This chain joins TRBV5-1 and TRBJ1-4, with 8 positions matching TRBD1. Germline lookup yields CDR1 SGHRS and CDR2 YFSETQ. The CDR3 has 14 residues. V was pared by 5 bases and J by 4 bases, with 4 bases of the junction left unmatched. CDR3 nucleotide sequence: TGCGCCAGCAGACGGACAGGGAGTAATGAAAAACTGTTTTTT. This encodes CASRRTGSNEKLFF.